The sequence of this T cell receptor beta chain was determined in a study of CD8 T cells in Susac syndrome. Overall study findings and caveats: Individuals included in the TCR sequencing and HLA analysis were acknowledged by the study to be relatively few in number.

RNA was extracted with the RNeasy kit, and a quantity of about 0.45 to 1 ug was reverse transcribed using random hexamers. A multiplex approach, immunoSEQ multiplex PCR, amplified TCR beta CDR3 across 54 Vbeta and 13 Jbeta. TCRdb reprocessed the immunoSEQ multiplex PCR reads with MiXCR, giving one entry per CDR3 protein. The table lists 330,000 or so distinct CDR3 sequences, around 91% of them singletons. Points on this clonotype: Its antigen remains unknown.

Sequencing targeted TCR beta in blood CD8+ and CD4+ T cells. FACS enriched CD8+ TEMRA cells, while bulk CD8+ and CD4+ were negatively isolated. V lost 6 bases to trimming and J lost 7 bases, with 16 bases between them. The CDR3 is made up of 13 amino acids. Germline assignment: CDR1 DFQATT and CDR2 SNEGSKA (reference sequence). The TCR was taken from a human donor with multiple sclerosis. The rearrangement joins TRBV20-1 to TRBJ2-1; perhaps TRBD1 as D (7 bases). The sequenced sample was CD8+ T cells from PBMCs. CDR3 loop: CSARGVGWNEQFF. The CDR3 DNA sequence: TGCAGTGCCAGGGGGGTTGGCTGGAATGAGCAGTTCTTC.